These T cell receptor beta chains were read from a single sample in a study of tumor-infiltrating lymphocytes in localized non-small cell lung cancer. The protocol was immunoSEQ multiplex PCR, while the TCRdb copy is restricted to in-frame clones and leaves out a portion. The table has about 12,000 clones, about nine tenths seen once; the top ten hold 8% to 10%. The sequencing sample was made of lung tumor tissue. These receptors were obtained from a human donor with non-small cell lung cancer. The CDR3 runs from the conserved cysteine through the conserved F or W. A D gene is named only where the DNA matches it firmly. Only some rows state a clone size, as once, few, many or a class for expanded clones.

d_gene,j_gene,abundance,v_gene,CDR3aa,CDR3nt
-,TRBJ2-5,-,TRBV5-4,CASSSSYRETQYF,TGTGCCAGCAGCTCCTCATACCGAGAGACCCAGTACTTC
-,TRBJ2-5,few,TRBV27,CASSPLGPETQYF,TGTGCCAGCAGTCCCTTAGGCCCAGAGACCCAGTACTTC
TRBD1,TRBJ1-1,-,TRBV28,CASSFLAGGRTEAFF,TGTGCCAGCAGTTTTCTGGCAGGGGGCCGCACTGAAGCTTTCTTT
-,TRBJ1-6,-,TRBV4-1,CASSHRYRWDNSPLHF,TGCGCCAGCAGCCATCGTTACAGGTGGGATAATTCACCCCTCCACTTT
-,TRBJ1-1,-,TRBV18,CASSPAQGGTEAFF,TGTGCCAGCTCACCAGCCCAGGGAGGCACTGAAGCTTTCTTT
TRBD1,TRBJ1-2,few,TRBV27,CASSSGQGRRGYTF,TGTGCCAGCAGTTCTGGACAGGGCAGACGCGGCTACACCTTC
-,TRBJ2-1,-,TRBV9,CASSVSLGEQFF,TGTGCCAGCAGCGTAAGTTTAGGTGAGCAGTTCTTC
TRBD2,TRBJ2-1,-,TRBV5-1,CASRFGGLAGFYNEQFF,TGCGCCAGCAGGTTCGGAGGACTAGCGGGATTTTACAATGAGCAGTTCTTC
TRBD2,TRBJ2-3,-,TRBV10-3,CAAGTSGRAGADTQYF,TGTGCCGCCGGGACTAGCGGGAGGGCCGGGGCAGATACGCAGTATTTT
-,TRBJ2-7,-,TRBV10-1,CASRGQGGLEQYF,TGCGCCAGCAGAGGGCAGGGGGGTCTCGAGCAGTACTTC
TRBD2,TRBJ2-7,-,TRBV30,CAWGLAGGGGEQYF,TGTGCCTGGGGGCTAGCGGGAGGAGGAGGCGAGCAGTACTTC
-,TRBJ2-1,-,TRBV7-2,CASSLIVANEQFF,TGTGCCAGCAGCTTAATAGTGGCCAATGAGCAGTTCTTC
-,TRBJ1-4,-,TRBV10-3,CAISDSGRYEKLFF,TGTGCCATCAGTGATTCCGGGAGGTATGAAAAACTGTTTTTT
-,TRBJ1-1,-,TRBV19,CASSPRPNTEAFF,TGTGCCAGTAGTCCCCGTCCGAACACTGAAGCTTTCTTT
-,TRBJ2-1,-,TRBV4-2,CASSQTQPGGSSYNEQFF,TGTGCCAGCAGCCAGACTCAACCCGGAGGGAGCTCCTACAATGAGCAGTTCTTC
-,TRBJ2-5,-,TRBV28,CASSLWDSVYF,TGTGCCAGCAGTTTATGGGACTCCGTTTACTTC
TRBD2,TRBJ2-3,-,TRBV5-5,CASSLVASGSLTDTQYF,TGTGCCAGCAGCTTGGTGGCTAGCGGGAGTTTAACAGATACGCAGTATTTT
-,TRBJ2-7,-,TRBV28,CASSKTGWSYEQYF,TGTGCCAGCAGTAAGACAGGTTGGTCCTACGAGCAGTACTTC
TRBD1,TRBJ1-5,-,TRBV11-2,CASSLGQGWNQPQHF,TGTGCCAGCAGCTTGGGACAGGGTTGGAATCAGCCCCAGCATTTT
-,TRBJ1-5,few,TRBV6-1,CASSDLGNQPQHF,TGTGCCAGCAGTGATCTGGGTAATCAGCCCCAGCATTTT
TRBD2,TRBJ2-3,few,TRBV9,CASSLGLAGDADTQYF,TGTGCCAGCAGCCTTGGACTAGCGGGAGATGCAGATACGCAGTATTTT
TRBD1,TRBJ1-2,-,TRBV11-2,CASSPGMDRGYGYTF,TGTGCCAGCAGCCCGGGGATGGACAGGGGCTATGGCTACACCTTC
TRBD1,TRBJ2-5,few,TRBV5-1,CASSLGGQGSETQYF,TGCGCCAGCAGCTTGGGGGGACAGGGATCGGAGACCCAGTACTTC
-,TRBJ1-1,-,TRBV6-6,CASSYEPSTEAFF,TGTGCCAGCAGCTACGAACCTTCAACTGAAGCTTTCTTT
-,TRBJ2-7,-,TRBV18,CASSPLQEQYF,TGTGCCAGCTCACCACTGCAGGAGCAGTACTTC
-,TRBJ2-5,-,TRBV11-2,CASSLRLSASQETQYF,TGTGCCAGCAGCTTGCGCCTTAGCGCCTCTCAGGAGACCCAGTACTTC
TRBD2,TRBJ2-1,-,TRBV30,CAWSVLAGVNYNEQFF,TGTGCCTGGAGTGTGCTAGCGGGAGTGAACTACAATGAGCAGTTCTTC
TRBD2,TRBJ2-3,-,TRBV5-1,CASSPEVSGGRDTQYF,TGCGCCAGCAGCCCGGAGGTTAGCGGGGGCCGAGATACGCAGTATTTT
TRBD2,TRBJ2-6,-,TRBV28,CASSPGGGFGANVLTF,TGTGCCAGCAGTCCCGGGGGGGGCTTTGGGGCCAACGTCCTGACTTTC
TRBD1,TRBJ2-7,-,TRBV11-2,CASSLAGTVSYEQYF,TGTGCCAGCAGCTTAGCCGGGACAGTCTCCTACGAGCAGTACTTC
TRBD1,TRBJ1-4,-,TRBV10-2,CASRDRVTEKLFF,TGCGCCAGCAGGGACAGGGTGACTGAAAAACTGTTTTTT
-,TRBJ2-7,-,TRBV28,CASSFTLARLTYEQYF,TGTGCCAGCAGTTTTACCTTAGCGAGACTAACCTACGAGCAGTACTTC
-,TRBJ2-3,-,TRBV28,CASSSPYRPSVGTDTQYF,TGTGCCAGCAGCTCCCCTTACCGTCCTAGCGTGGGCACAGATACGCAGTATTTT
-,TRBJ2-3,-,TRBV28,CASATRGTDTQYF,TGTGCCAGTGCGACACGGGGCACAGATACGCAGTATTTT
-,TRBJ1-1,-,TRBV29-1,CSVVVNTEAFF,TGCAGCGTGGTAGTGAACACTGAAGCTTTCTTT
TRBD1,TRBJ1-1,-,TRBV10-3,CAISAGTANTEAFF,TGTGCCATCAGTGCCGGGACAGCGAACACTGAAGCTTTCTTT
-,TRBJ2-3,-,TRBV29-1,CSVDRRTVSTDTQYF,TGCAGCGTTGACCGACGGACGGTTAGCACAGATACGCAGTATTTT
-,TRBJ2-2,-,TRBV30,CAWSRETGELFF,TGTGCCTGGAGTCGAGAGACCGGGGAGCTGTTTTTT
-,TRBJ2-7,few,TRBV28,CASTGLKIYEQYF,TGTGCCAGCACCGGACTAAAGATCTACGAGCAGTACTTC
TRBD1,TRBJ1-2,once,TRBV5-1,CASSLEGTGSGYTF,TGCGCCAGCAGCTTGGAAGGGACAGGGTCTGGCTACACCTTC
-,TRBJ2-7,-,TRBV11-2,CASSLGPPGLRYEQYF,TGTGCCAGCAGCTTAGGTCCGCCGGGGCTTCGATACGAGCAGTACTTC
TRBD2,TRBJ2-7,few,TRBV5-6,CASSTWRERYEQYF,TGTGCCAGCAGTACCTGGCGGGAGAGATACGAGCAGTACTTC
TRBD1,TRBJ2-1,-,TRBV6-1,CASRDRVSTYNEQFF,TGTGCCAGCAGGGACAGGGTTTCCACCTACAATGAGCAGTTCTTC
TRBD2,TRBJ2-5,-,TRBV5-4,CASSLALADQETQYF,TGTGCCAGCAGCTTGGCACTAGCGGACCAAGAGACCCAGTACTTC
-,TRBJ2-5,once,TRBV28,CASSSSRGGLTETQYF,TGTGCCAGCAGCTCCTCTAGGGGGGGCTTGACGGAGACCCAGTACTTC
-,TRBJ1-5,-,TRBV7-8,CASSLALWDSNQPQHF,TGTGCCAGCAGCTTAGCGCTATGGGACAGCAATCAGCCCCAGCATTTT
-,TRBJ2-5,-,TRBV7-3,CASSSSRGETQYF,TGTGCCAGCAGCTCTTCGAGGGGGGAGACCCAGTACTTC
-,TRBJ2-3,-,TRBV6-1,CASQSGGFTDTQYF,TGTGCCAGCCAGAGTGGGGGATTCACAGATACGCAGTATTTT
-,TRBJ1-1,-,TRBV28,CATIPGVGTEAFF,TGTGCCACCATACCGGGAGTGGGGACTGAAGCTTTCTTT
TRBD1,TRBJ2-3,-,TRBV28,CASSLGLTGRSTDTQYF,TGTGCCAGCAGTTTAGGCTTGACAGGGCGGAGCACAGATACGCAGTATTTT
TRBD1,TRBJ1-2,once,TRBV2,CASSEGQGRGYGYTF,TGTGCCAGCAGCGAGGGACAGGGAAGGGGCTATGGCTACACCTTC
-,TRBJ1-1,-,TRBV6-4,CASSERPGSVGNTEAFF,TGTGCCAGCAGTGAAAGGCCCGGGTCTGTAGGGAACACTGAAGCTTTCTTT
-,TRBJ1-2,-,TRBV27,CASSLFGMGQGGYTF,TGTGCCAGCAGTTTATTCGGTATGGGGCAGGGGGGCTACACCTTC
TRBD2,TRBJ2-2,-,TRBV9,CASSGTSATGELFF,TGTGCCAGCAGCGGAACTAGCGCTACCGGGGAGCTGTTTTTT
TRBD2,TRBJ2-7,-,TRBV6-5,CASRSLEAGVNEQYF,TGTGCCAGCAGGTCCCTTGAAGCGGGAGTAAACGAGCAGTACTTC
-,TRBJ1-2,-,TRBV4-2,CASSQDAGLAGYTF,TGTGCCAGCAGCCAAGATGCGGGGTTGGCAGGCTACACCTTC
-,TRBJ1-6,-,TRBV7-3,CASSLQPSGSPLHF,TGTGCCAGCAGCTTACAGCCATCGGGGTCACCCCTCCACTTT
-,TRBJ2-7,-,TRBV11-2,CASSLTAYEQYF,TGTGCCAGCAGCTTGACAGCCTACGAGCAGTACTTC
TRBD2,TRBJ2-1,-,TRBV10-2,CASSGPGTSHYNEQFF,TGCGCCAGCAGTGGACCCGGGACTAGCCATTACAATGAGCAGTTCTTC
-,TRBJ1-2,-,TRBV2,CASSLGGGYTF,TGTGCCAGCAGCCTGGGTGGTGGCTACACCTTC